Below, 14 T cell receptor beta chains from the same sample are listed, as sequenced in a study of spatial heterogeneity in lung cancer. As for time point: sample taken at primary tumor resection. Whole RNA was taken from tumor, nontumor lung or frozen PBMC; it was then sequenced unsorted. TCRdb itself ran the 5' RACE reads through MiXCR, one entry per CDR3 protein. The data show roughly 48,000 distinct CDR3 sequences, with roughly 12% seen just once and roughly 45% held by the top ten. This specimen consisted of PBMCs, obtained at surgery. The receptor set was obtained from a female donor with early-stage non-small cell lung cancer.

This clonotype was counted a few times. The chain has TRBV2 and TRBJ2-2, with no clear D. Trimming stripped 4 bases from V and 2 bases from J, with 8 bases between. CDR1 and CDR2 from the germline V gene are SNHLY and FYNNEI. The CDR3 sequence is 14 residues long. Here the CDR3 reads CASSVAINTGELFF. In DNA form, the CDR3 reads TGTGCCAGCAGTGTCGCTATCAACACCGGGGAGCTGTTTTTT.

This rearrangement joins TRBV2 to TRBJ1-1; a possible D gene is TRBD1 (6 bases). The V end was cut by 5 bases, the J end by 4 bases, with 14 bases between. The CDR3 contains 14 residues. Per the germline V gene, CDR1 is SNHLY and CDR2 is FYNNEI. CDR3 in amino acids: CASSPGGAATEAFF. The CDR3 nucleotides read TGTGCCAGCAGTCCGGGGGGGGCGGCCACTGAAGCTTTCTTT.

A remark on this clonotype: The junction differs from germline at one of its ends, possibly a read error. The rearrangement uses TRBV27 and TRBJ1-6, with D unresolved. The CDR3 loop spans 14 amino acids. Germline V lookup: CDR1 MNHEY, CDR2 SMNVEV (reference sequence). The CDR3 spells CTSTAAVEESPLHF. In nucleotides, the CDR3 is TGCACCAGCACGGCGGCCGTTGAGGAATCACCCCTCCACTTT.

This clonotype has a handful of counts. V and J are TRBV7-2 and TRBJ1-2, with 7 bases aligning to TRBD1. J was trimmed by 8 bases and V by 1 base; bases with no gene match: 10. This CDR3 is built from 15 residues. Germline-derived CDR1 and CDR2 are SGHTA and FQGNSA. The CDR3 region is CASSLVRDSPQGYTF. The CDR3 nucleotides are TGTGCCAGCAGCTTAGTTAGGGACAGCCCCCAGGGCTACACCTTC.

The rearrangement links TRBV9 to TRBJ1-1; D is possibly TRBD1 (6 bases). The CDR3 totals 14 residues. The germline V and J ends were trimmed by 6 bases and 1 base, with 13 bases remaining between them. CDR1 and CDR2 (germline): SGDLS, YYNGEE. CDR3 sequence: CASTLMDRNTEAFF. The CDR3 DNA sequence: TGTGCCAGCACCCTAATGGACAGGAACACTGAAGCTTTCTTT.

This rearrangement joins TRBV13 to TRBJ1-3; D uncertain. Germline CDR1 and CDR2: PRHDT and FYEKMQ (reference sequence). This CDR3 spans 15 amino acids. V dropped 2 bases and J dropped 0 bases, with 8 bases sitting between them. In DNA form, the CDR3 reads TGTGCCAGCAGCTTAAGTCAGAGCTCTGGAAACACCATATATTTT. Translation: CASSLSQSSGNTIYF.

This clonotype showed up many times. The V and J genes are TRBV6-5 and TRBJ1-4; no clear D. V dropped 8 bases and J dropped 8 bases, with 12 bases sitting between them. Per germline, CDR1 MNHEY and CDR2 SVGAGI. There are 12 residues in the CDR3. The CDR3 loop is CASGFGREKLFF. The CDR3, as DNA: TGTGCCAGCGGATTCGGGCGGGAAAAACTGTTTTTT.

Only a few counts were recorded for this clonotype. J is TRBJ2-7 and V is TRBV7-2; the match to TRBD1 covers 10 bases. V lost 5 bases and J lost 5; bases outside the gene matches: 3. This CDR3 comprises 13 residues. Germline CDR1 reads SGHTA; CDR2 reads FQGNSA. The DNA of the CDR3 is TGTGCCAGCAGCGGAGGGACAGGGGACGAGCAGTACTTC. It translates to CASSGGTGDEQYF. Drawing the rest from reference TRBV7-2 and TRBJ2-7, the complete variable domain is GAGVSQSPSNKVTEKGKDVELRCDPISGHTALYWYRQSLGQGLEFLIYFQGNSAPDKSGLPSDRFSAERTGGSVSTLTIQRTQQEDSAVYLCASSGGTGDEQYFGPGTRLTVT.

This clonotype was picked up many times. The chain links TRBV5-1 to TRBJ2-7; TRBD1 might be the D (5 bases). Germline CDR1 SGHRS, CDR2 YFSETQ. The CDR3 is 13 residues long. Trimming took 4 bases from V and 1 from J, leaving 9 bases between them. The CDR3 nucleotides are TGCGCCAGCAGCCCCCGACAGTCCTACGAGCAGTACTTC. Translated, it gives CASSPRQSYEQYF. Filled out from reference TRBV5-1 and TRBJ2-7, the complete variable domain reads KAGVTQTPRYLIKTRGQQVTLSCSPISGHRSVSWYQQTPGQGLQFLFEYFSETQRNKGNFPGRFSGRQFSNSRSEMNVSTLELGDSALYLCASSPRQSYEQYFGPGTRLTVT.

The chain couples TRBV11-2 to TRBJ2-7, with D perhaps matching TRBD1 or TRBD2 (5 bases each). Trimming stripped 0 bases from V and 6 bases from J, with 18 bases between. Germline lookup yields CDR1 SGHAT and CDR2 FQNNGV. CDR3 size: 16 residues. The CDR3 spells CASSLEGQRGRAEQYF. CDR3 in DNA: TGTGCCAGCAGCTTAGAAGGCCAGAGGGGACGGGCCGAGCAGTACTTC.

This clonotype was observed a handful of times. The CDR3 coding sequence is TGTGCCAGCAGCCCGACAGGGTCCCAATTTAAAGGCTACACCTTC. This encodes CASSPTGSQFKGYTF. The V gene is TRBV3-1, the J gene TRBJ1-2, with 7 nucleotides matching TRBD1. The ends lost 4 bases at V and 8 bases at J; junction bases unmatched: 13. Germline CDR1 is LGHDT and CDR2 is YNNKEL (reference sequence). The CDR3 contains 15 residues.

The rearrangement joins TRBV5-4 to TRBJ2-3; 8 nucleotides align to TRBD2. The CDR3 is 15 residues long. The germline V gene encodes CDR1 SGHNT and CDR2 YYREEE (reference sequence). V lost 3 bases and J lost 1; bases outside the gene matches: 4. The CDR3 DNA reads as TGTGCCAGCAGCTCGGGGGGGCTAGGCACAGATACGCAGTATTTT. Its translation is CASSSGGLGTDTQYF.

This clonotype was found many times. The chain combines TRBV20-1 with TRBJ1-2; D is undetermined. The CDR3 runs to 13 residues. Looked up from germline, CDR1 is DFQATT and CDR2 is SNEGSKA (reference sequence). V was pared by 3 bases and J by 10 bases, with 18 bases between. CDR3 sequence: CSASPGRGPDYTF. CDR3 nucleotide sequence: TGCAGTGCTAGTCCGGGGAGAGGTCCGGACTACACCTTC.

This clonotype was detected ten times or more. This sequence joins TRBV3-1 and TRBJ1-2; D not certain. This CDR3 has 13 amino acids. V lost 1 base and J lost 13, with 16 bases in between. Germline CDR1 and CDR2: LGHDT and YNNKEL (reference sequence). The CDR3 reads CASSQGQAQAGTF. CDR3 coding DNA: TGTGCCAGCAGCCAAGGTCAGGCTCAGGCGGGCACCTTC.